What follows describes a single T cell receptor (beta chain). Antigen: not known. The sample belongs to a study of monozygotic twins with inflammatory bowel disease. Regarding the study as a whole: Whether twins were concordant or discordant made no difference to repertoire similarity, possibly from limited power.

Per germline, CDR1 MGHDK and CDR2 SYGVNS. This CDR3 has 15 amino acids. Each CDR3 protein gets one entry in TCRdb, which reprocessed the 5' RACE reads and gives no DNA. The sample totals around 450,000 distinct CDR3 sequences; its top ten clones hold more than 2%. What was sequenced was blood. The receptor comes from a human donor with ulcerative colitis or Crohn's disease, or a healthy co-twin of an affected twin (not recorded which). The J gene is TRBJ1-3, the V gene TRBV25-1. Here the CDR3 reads CASSDSGTGGNTIYF. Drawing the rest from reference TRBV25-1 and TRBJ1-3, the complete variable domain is EADIYQTPRYLVIGTGKKITLECSQTMGHDKMYWYQQDPGMELHLIHYSYGVNSTEKGDLSSESTVSRIRTEHFPLTLESARPSHTSQYLCASSDSGTGGNTIYFGEGSWLTVV.